This T cell receptor (beta chain) was sequenced during a study of response to subunit inactivated influenza vaccine. The study, taken as a whole, reports: Authors proposed each seasonal influenza vaccination draws in few new T cells.

TCRdb independently ran MiXCR on the RT-PCR reads; one entry per CDR3 protein. The data show more than 600,000 distinct CDR3 sequences, less than 20% seen once. This clonotype was seen a few times. Its specificity is not known. The junction had 8 bases not matched to a gene; V was cut back by 5 bases and J by 1 base. CDR3 length equals 15 residues. Looked up from germline, CDR1 is DFQATT and CDR2 is SNEGSKA (reference sequence). This sequence joins TRBV20-1 and TRBJ1-5, with 7 bases identical to TRBD1. This receptor was taken from a middle-aged man who received an inactivated influenza vaccine. Sequencing used PBMCs from blood, obtained 5 days after vaccination. The CDR3 loop reads CSAETDRISNQPQHF. In DNA, the CDR3 is TGCAGTGCTGAGACGGACAGGATAAGCAATCAGCCCCAGCATTTT.